The TCR beta chain described here comes from a study of early T cells in non-severe SARS-CoV-2 infection. Germline CDR1 reads SGHAT; CDR2 reads FQNNGV. This CDR3 is built from 17 residues. Unique molecular identifiers tagged individual cDNA molecules. MiXCR, applied by TCRdb to the 5' RACE reads, yields one record per CDR3 protein. The sample consists of approximately 46,000 distinct CDR3 sequences, approximately 6.1% of them appearing once. In the case of this clonotype: An end of the junction does not agree with germline; a read error may underlie this.

The V gene is TRBV11-2, the J gene TRBJ2-5; weak D call: TRBD1 (7 bases). This clonotype was obtained from an adult who was a healthcare worker with PCR-confirmed SARS-CoV-2 infection or an uninfected control (not recorded which). Sample: whole blood. CDR3 amino acids: CASSDIGGTAFSETPYF. In DNA, the CDR3 is TGTGCCAGCAGCGATATCGGCGGGACAGCCTTTTCAGAGACCCCGTACTTC.